This T cell receptor (beta chain) was identified during a study of cytomegalovirus exposure and HLA in healthy donors (dated by TCRdb to 2016 to 2017). Regarding the complete study: An earlier analysis of some 500 of the donors reported about 250 Gb of sequence data and some 120 million unique TCR beta sequences from some 180 million T cells. Because of strong linkage in the cohort, five DR-DQ haplotypes were treated as single units for association and clustering. In an earlier analysis of more than 550 of the donors, high-throughput TCR beta sequencing was used to judge whether each TCR beta V gene segment behaved as functional or pseudogenic. Using immunosequencing, the study profiled T cell repertoires from some 670 subjects and related those repertoires to cytomegalovirus serostatus. Besides the first cohort of 666 subjects, a separate validation cohort made up of 120 different subjects was used. The aim of the study was to test whether cataloging public T cell receptors could identify signatures of past pathogen exposure. In the later analysis, no new phenotypic data were used to find candidate immune exposures; instead, reliance was placed on TCR beta sequences and their occurrence across donors. A later genetic analysis used genome-wide SNP genotypes for about three fifths of the 666 donors, treating that subset as a discovery cohort. Class I and class II HLA loci were covered by the typing at four-digit resolution. Of the approximately 400 genotyped donors, 65% to 90% fell in the genetic ancestry cluster associated with self-reported Caucasian donors. A later analysis re-examined previously published TCR beta repertoires from more than 600 donors and added high-resolution HLA genotyping to investigate patterns of TCR occurrence. Donor age, sex, ethnicity and CMV serostatus were compiled alongside the repertoire data. Roughly 300 gigabases of sequencing data and tens of millions of unique TCR sequences were included in an early release covering about 700 HLA-typed donors. The number of typed donors differed by locus: 629-630 for A, B, C, DRB1 and DQB1; 522 for DQA1; 606 for DPA1; and 400 to 480 for DPB1. Among some 410 genotyped donors of the cohort, an average of approximately 230,000 unique TCR beta nucleotide sequences were sequenced per donor, around 20% of them non-productive. Every repertoire in the discovery cohort had been generated on one and the same sequencing platform. The study combined high-throughput TCR immunosequencing, statistical association of individual TCRs with disease status, and machine learning to predict cytomegalovirus infection status.

Note on this clone: Its binding antigen is unknown. The sample holds no much larger clone one base away, and base qualities are not on file.

CDR3 length: 13 amino acids, cysteine to phenylalanine. Only the CDR3 portion is preserved as DNA: 39 bases, with reading frame beginning at the first base. CDR1 and CDR2 are read off the germline V gene (reference sequence) as GTSNPN and SVGIG. V is shortened by 1 base, J by 5 bases, and the region joining them spans 9 bases. Library creation used the immunoSEQ multiplex PCR assay. A mixture of 60 forward primers for TCR Vbeta segments and 13 reverse primers for TCR Jbeta segments was used in the multiplex PCR. The CDR3 region of rearranged TCR beta genes was amplified from genomic DNA by a multiplex PCR assay. On the Illumina HiSeq System, the amplified TCR beta libraries were sequenced as 87-base-pair reads. Turning to the authors' computational methods: A later analysis counted about 76 million unique TCR beta chains across the approximately 700 repertoires, and some 11 million of these chains were shared by at least two donors. Raw reads were error-corrected and collapsed into unique sequences by a nearest-neighbor algorithm in which closely related sequences were merged to remove PCR and sequencing errors. Alignment of CDR3 sequences to IMGT reference sequences was used to assign V, D and J gene segments. For a sequence to be retained, a match of at least six nucleotides to both a V gene segment and a J gene segment was required. A rearrangement was called productive if the CDR3 had no stop codons and remained in frame with V and J, and every other rearrangement was called non-productive. Following IMGT convention, CDR3 was defined as the stretch from the second conserved V-encoded cysteine up to the conserved J-encoded phenylalanine. Sequences without an unambiguous match to a single V gene segment were excluded from the earlier analysis of 500 to 700 of the donors. In an earlier analysis of 587 of the donors, a V segment was called functional when productive rearrangements were above 56.7%, and segregating when the standard deviation between donors exceeded 5%. A statistical classification framework was built to diagnose cytomegalovirus status from the catalog of TCR beta chain sequences. A later analysis assigned V and J genes by comparing TCR nucleotide sequences with IMGT/GENE-DB human TR gene sequences. The TCRdist pipeline was used in a later analysis to assign CDR3 sequences and most-parsimonious VDJ recombination scenarios. In a later analysis, each TCR beta chain was defined by its CDR3 amino acid sequence together with its V-gene family, and reads without a unique V-gene family were excluded. To address suspected cross-contamination and a sequencing artifact, a later analysis removed around 600 highly shared, low-generation-probability nucleotide sequences. In a later analysis, a clonal expansion index was calculated for each public chain from normalized within-repertoire ranks of inferred template counts. A later analysis computed generation probabilities with a VDJ recombination model fitted to out-of-frame rearrangements, and checked the results against IGoR. A later analysis scored TCR-TCR, TCR-HLA and TCR-CMV co-occurrence with hypergeometric tests, applying a repertoire-size bias correction to TCR pairs. False discovery rates were estimated in a later analysis by permuting HLA or CMV assignments 20 times. In a later analysis, co-occurring TCRs were grouped using DBSCAN, and TCRdist sequence similarity was added for clustering within HLA-allele-positive subsets. Co-occurrence clustering excluded repertoires with fewer than 30,000 or more than 120,000 public chains, plus five with anomalous nucleotide sharing. TCRdb carries this immuneACCESS record with in-frame sequences only. Its versions omit some clonotypes, under half of them owing to an unresolved V gene in the studies checked, with the rest unexplained. That table supplies the V and J calls and clone size; D and trimming were determined from the DNA. The sample records about 150,000 clones, roughly 80% of which are singletons. The ten largest make up 0.38% of the sample.

Overall study results and their limits: A later analysis found that most CMV-associated TCR beta chains appeared HLA-restricted, with HLA associations seemingly driven largely by CMV exposure. CMV serostatus was the only immune exposure information available for the cohort. The cohort was sequenced for TCR beta chains only, and without alpha or paired-chain data the features that could be detected were limited. A later analysis found that HLA-associated TCR beta chains were more clonally expanded and had lower generation probabilities than equally common non-associated chains. In both the original and validation cohorts, the classifier was reported to diagnose cytomegalovirus status with high specificity and sensitivity. Most TCR sequences were observed very rarely across donors, whereas some public TCRs were present in many individuals. Correlated functional status among segregating V segments might reflect linkage disequilibrium, but an unknown experimental factor could not be ruled out. According to the authors, the approach could potentially be generalized to other disease states and immunological phenotypes. In vitro tests confirmed that a few of the cytomegalovirus-associated TCR beta chains recognize cytomegalovirus antigens. Presence/absence analyses assumed roughly uniform sequencing depth across donors, an assumption that may not hold. In a later analysis, about 16,000 TCR beta sequences were associated with specific HLA alleles at a false discovery rate of 0.05. Broadly in line with IMGT annotations, most TCR beta V segments showed up in productive rearrangements about 87% or about 30% of the time in an earlier analysis of 450 to 600 of the donors. A group of highly shared sequence variants was considered likely to be a technical artifact of the sequencing pipeline. An association between a missense DCLRE1C variant and V-gene and J-gene trimming of TCR beta chains was found in a later genetic analysis and replicated in an independent cohort. Because the 87-base-pair reads could not distinguish some IMGT-functional V segments, including TRBV6-2 and TRBV6-3, those segments were excluded. In a later analysis, several top co-occurrence clusters were reported to appear linked to parvovirus B19, influenza, CMV and Epstein-Barr virus. A later genetic analysis reported fewer N-insertions in productive TCRs among donors in an Asian-associated ancestry cluster than the approximately 700-donor mean. Because HLA typing was missing for some donors at each locus, association tests included only the typed subset. In a later analysis, TCR association rates were found to vary across HLA loci, with the most associated TCRs seen for DRB1 alleles and the fewest for HLA-C alleles. The earlier analysis of about 600 of the donors excluded 15 to 20 rarely observed V segments, including chromosome 9 orphons, because counts were too low. A further reported finding was that TCR beta sequences accurately predicted the HLA-A and HLA-B alleles for most subjects in the first cohort. A total of fewer than 200 TCR beta chains were listed by the study as associated with cytomegalovirus. Strong co-occurrence of HLA alleles, especially DR and DQ, made assigning TCR associations to individual alleles difficult.

In total, more than 500 healthy bone marrow donors made up the cohort. At the time of sampling, every cohort member was nominally healthy, though immune exposures that went unrecorded were likely present. The donor was CMV seronegative and was included in the group of a few hundred seronegative cohort members. A peripheral blood sample was provided by each donor, and peripheral blood mononuclear cells were used for TCR beta sequencing. The Qiagen DNeasy Blood Extraction Kit was used to extract genomic DNA from the blood cell samples. The receptor was derived from a boy between 2 and 10 years old in good health and CMV-seronegative. In this chain, TRBV30 is recombined with TRBJ1-5; TRBD1 could be the D gene, as 6 bases match. Sequencing was carried out using PBMCs. The DNA sequence is given as TGTGCCTGGAGTGCCAACAGGGATCAGCCCCAGCATTTT. Protein translation: CAWSANRDQPQHF.